These T cell receptor beta chains were read from a single sample in a study of T cell changes during pregnancy in multiple sclerosis. The method was immunoSEQ multiplex PCR; TCRdb's version includes in-frame clones alone and lacks a portion of them. This sample has approximately 89,000 clones, with over 90% found just once. The sequencing used peripheral blood, collected in the third trimester of pregnancy. These receptors were obtained from a female donor with multiple sclerosis, enrolled in a pregnancy study. The CDR3 runs from the conserved cysteine through the conserved F or W. D genes are given only for firm matches. The size field is filled for only some rows; it gives once, few, many or a size class.

d_call,j_call,v_call,clone_size,cdr3_aa,cdr3_nt
TRBD1,TRBJ1-2,TRBV6-6,-,CASSYLTGGYGYTF,TGTGCCAGCAGTTACTTGACAGGGGGCTATGGCTACACCTTC
TRBD1,TRBJ2-7,TRBV7-2,-,CASSPNRGLAYEQYF,TGTGCCAGCAGCCCGAACAGGGGTCTCGCCTACGAGCAGTACTTC
-,TRBJ2-5,TRBV4-1,once,CASSQERGVGQQQETQYF,TGCGCCAGCAGCCAAGAAAGAGGCGTAGGACAGCAACAAGAGACCCAGTACTTC
-,TRBJ1-2,TRBV25-1,-,CASSDSGRGSYGYTF,TGTGCCAGCAGTGATTCGGGCAGGGGTTCTTATGGCTACACCTTC
TRBD2,TRBJ2-3,TRBV10-3,-,CASGGQGWESTDTQYF,TGTGCCTCGGGAGGGCAGGGGTGGGAGAGCACAGATACGCAGTATTTT
TRBD2,TRBJ2-1,TRBV9,-,CASSTSGRLYNEQFF,TGTGCCAGCAGCACCAGCGGGAGACTTTACAATGAGCAGTTCTTC
-,TRBJ1-1,TRBV6-1,-,CASREEGLMNTEAFF,TGTGCCAGCAGAGAGGAGGGCTTAATGAACACTGAAGCTTTCTTT
-,TRBJ1-1,TRBV6-5,once,CASRDRRDTEAFF,TGTGCCAGCAGGGACCGACGGGATACTGAAGCTTTCTTT
TRBD2,TRBJ2-7,TRBV7-9,-,CASTMSGGDEQYF,TGTGCCAGCACCATGAGCGGGGGAGACGAGCAGTACTTC
TRBD1,TRBJ1-1,TRBV7-8,-,CASSLGRGGVTEAFF,TGTGCCAGCAGCTTAGGGAGAGGGGGCGTCACTGAAGCTTTCTTT
TRBD1,TRBJ2-7,TRBV29-1,-,CSAQTGTGISYEQYF,TGCAGCGCACAGACCGGGACAGGAATTTCCTACGAGCAGTACTTC
-,TRBJ2-1,TRBV27,-,CASSLLGGSYNEQFF,TGTGCCAGCAGTTTATTGGGGGGTTCGTACAATGAGCAGTTCTTC
-,TRBJ1-5,TRBV7-9,-,CASSLGGSQPQHF,TGTGCCAGCAGCTTAGGAGGGTCCCAGCCCCAGCATTTT
TRBD1,TRBJ2-2,TRBV28,-,CASSLMSYRDRVSTGELFF,TGTGCCAGCAGTTTGATGTCGTACCGGGACAGGGTTTCGACCGGGGAGCTGTTTTTT
TRBD1,TRBJ1-3,TRBV19,once,CASTRNRGPTNTIYF,TGTGCCAGTACCCGAAACAGGGGGCCGACAAACACCATATATTTT
TRBD2,TRBJ2-7,TRBV29-1,-,CSVDKTSGSEQYF,TGCAGCGTTGATAAGACTAGCGGCTCCGAGCAGTACTTC
TRBD2,TRBJ2-7,TRBV30,-,CAWKERGRYEQYF,TGTGCCTGGAAGGAGCGGGGTAGGTACGAGCAGTACTTC
TRBD2,TRBJ2-7,TRBV7-3,-,CASSLGREYEQYF,TGTGCCAGCAGCTTAGGGCGGGAGTACGAGCAGTACTTC